A single TCR beta chain is shown here with its context. This sample was included in a study of blood T cell repertoires in COVID-19. Across the study: Researchers got acute and convalescent COVID-19 samples from the United States, Italy and Spain. T cells, B-cell-depleted T cells, or PBMCs supplied cDNA or gDNA.

Original analysis: Amplified reference gene primers provided the basis for estimating nucleated cell counts. The data were produced by immunoSEQ multiplex PCR, yet TCRdb's version contains in-frame clones alone and is incomplete. V and J calls and clone size follow that table, whereas D and trimming were derived from the DNA. This sample has approximately 200,000 clones, with roughly 89% found just once. V shed 5 bases and J shed 3 bases, with 13 bases lying between them. The CDR3 covers 15 residues. Germline lookup yields CDR1 SEHNR and CDR2 FQNEAQ (reference sequence). This TCR derives from a man aged 55 to 70 who had recovered from COVID-19. Sample: peripheral blood. The chain carries TRBV7-9 and TRBJ1-4, with D hard to call. In DNA form, the CDR3 reads TGTGCCAGCAGCCTAAACAGCTGGGCTAATGAAAAACTGTTTTTT. This translates into CASSLNSWANEKLFF.